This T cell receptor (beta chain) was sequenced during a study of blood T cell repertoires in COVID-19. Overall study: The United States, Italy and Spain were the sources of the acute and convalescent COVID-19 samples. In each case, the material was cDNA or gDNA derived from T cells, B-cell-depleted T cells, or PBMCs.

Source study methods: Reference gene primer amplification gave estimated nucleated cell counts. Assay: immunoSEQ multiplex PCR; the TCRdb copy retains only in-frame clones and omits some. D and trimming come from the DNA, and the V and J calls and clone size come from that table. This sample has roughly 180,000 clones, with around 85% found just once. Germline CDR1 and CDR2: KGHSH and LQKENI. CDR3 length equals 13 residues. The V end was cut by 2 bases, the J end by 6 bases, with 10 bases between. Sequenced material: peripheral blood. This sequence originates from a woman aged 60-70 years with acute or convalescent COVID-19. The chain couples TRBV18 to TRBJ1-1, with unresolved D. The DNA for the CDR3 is TGTGCCAGCTCACCAGTGCAGTTCTCTGAAGCTTTCTTT. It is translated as CASSPVQFSEAFF.